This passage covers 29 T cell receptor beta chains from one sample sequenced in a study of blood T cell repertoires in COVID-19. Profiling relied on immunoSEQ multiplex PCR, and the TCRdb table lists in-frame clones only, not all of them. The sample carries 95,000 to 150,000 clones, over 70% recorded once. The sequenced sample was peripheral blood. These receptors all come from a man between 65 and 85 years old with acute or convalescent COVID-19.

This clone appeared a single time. CDR3 in amino acids: CASSPAGGLETQYF. CDR3 DNA sequence: TGTGCCAGCTCACCCGCGGGGGGCCTAGAGACCCAGTACTTC. The chain uses TRBV18 and TRBJ2-5; TRBD2 agrees at 8 bases. After removal of 3 bases from V and 4 bases from J, the junction contained 4 bases not matched to a gene. This CDR3 contains 14 residues. The germline V gene has CDR1 KGHSH and CDR2 LQKENI.

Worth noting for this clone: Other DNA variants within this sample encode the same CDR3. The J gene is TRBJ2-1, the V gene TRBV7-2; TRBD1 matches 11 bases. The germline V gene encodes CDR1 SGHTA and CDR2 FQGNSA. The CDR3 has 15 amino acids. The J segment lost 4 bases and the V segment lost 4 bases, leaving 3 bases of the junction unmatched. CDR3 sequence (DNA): TGTGCCAGCAGCTCGGACAGGGGGCTGTACAATGAGCAGTTCTTC. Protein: CASSSDRGLYNEQFF.

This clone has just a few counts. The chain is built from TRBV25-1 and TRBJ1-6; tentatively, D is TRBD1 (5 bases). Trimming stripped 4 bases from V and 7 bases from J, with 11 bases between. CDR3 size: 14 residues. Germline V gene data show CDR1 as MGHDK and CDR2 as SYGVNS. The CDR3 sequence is CASSVRVSNSPLHF. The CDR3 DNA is TGTGCCAGCAGTGTCAGGGTGTCGAATTCACCCCTCCACTTT.

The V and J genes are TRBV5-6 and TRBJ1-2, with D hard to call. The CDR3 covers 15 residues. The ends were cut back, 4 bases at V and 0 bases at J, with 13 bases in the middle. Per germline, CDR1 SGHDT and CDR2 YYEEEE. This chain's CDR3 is CASSLPGEANYGYTF. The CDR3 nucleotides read TGTGCCAGCAGCCTCCCCGGGGAAGCTAACTATGGCTACACCTTC.

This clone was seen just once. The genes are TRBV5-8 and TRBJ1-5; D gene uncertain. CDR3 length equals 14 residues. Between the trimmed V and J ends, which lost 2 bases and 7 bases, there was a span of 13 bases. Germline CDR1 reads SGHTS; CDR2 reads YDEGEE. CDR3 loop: CASSFQTRHQPQHF. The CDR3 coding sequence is TGTGCCAGCAGCTTTCAGACTCGGCACCAGCCCCAGCATTTT.

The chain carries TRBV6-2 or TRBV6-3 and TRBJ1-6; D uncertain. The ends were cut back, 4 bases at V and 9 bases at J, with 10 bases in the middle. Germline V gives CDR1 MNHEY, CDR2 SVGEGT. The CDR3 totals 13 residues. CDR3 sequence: CASSFGSPSPLHF. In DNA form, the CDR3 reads TGTGCCAGCAGTTTCGGTTCCCCTTCACCCCTCCACTTT.

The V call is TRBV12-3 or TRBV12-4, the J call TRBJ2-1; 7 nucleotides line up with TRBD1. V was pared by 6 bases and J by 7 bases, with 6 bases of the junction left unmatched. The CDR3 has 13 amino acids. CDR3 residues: CASRGQNSNEQFF. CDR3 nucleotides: TGTGCCAGCAGGGGACAGAATTCTAATGAGCAGTTCTTC.

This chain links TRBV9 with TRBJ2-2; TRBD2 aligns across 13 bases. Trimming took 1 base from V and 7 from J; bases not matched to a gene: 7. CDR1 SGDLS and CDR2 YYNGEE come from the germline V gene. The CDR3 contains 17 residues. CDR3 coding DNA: TGTGCCAGCAGCGTAACTAGCGGGGGGGCCGATGTCGGGGAGCTGTTTTTT. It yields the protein CASSVTSGGADVGELFF.

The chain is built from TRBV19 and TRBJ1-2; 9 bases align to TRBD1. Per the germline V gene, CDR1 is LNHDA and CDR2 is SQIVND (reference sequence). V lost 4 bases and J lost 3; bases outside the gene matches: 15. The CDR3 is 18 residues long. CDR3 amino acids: CASSTSPFGGQGHYGYTF. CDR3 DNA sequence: TGTGCCAGTAGTACATCTCCCTTTGGGGGACAGGGCCACTATGGCTACACCTTC.

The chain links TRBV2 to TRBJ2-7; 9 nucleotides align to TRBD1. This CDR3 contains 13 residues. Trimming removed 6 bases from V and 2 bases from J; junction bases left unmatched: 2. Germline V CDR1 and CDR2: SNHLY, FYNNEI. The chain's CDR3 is CASSGDRAYEQYF. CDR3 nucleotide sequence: TGTGCCAGCAGCGGGGACAGGGCCTACGAGCAGTACTTC.

The CDR3 loop is CASSLAGRGNIQYF. The DNA of the CDR3 is TGTGCCAGCAGCTTAGCAGGGAGGGGGAACATTCAGTACTTC. J is TRBJ2-4 and V is TRBV7-2, with D possibly matching TRBD2 (7 bases). This CDR3 is 14 amino acids long. The germline V gene has CDR1 SGHTA and CDR2 FQGNSA. Trimming shortened V by 0 bases and J by 7 bases, and 10 bases separated the two germline ends. The full variable domain, with the rest looked up from reference TRBV7-2 and TRBJ2-4, is GAGVSQSPSNKVTEKGKDVELRCDPISGHTALYWYRQSLGQGLEFLIYFQGNSAPDKSGLPSDRFSAERTGGSVSTLTIQRTQQEDSAVYLCASSLAGRGNIQYFGAGTRLSVL.

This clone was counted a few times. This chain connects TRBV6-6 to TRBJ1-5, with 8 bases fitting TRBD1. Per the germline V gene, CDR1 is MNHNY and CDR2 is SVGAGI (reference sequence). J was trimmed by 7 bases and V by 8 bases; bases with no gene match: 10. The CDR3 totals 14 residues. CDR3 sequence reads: CASLDQGASQPQHF. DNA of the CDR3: TGTGCCAGCCTTGATCAGGGGGCTAGCCAGCCCCAGCATTTT.

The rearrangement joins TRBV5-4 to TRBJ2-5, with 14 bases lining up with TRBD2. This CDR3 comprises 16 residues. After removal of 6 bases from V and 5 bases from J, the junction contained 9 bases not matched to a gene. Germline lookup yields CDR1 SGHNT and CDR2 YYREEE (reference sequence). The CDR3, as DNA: TGTGCCAGCACCCTGACTAGCGGGGGGGCCAGGGAGACCCAGTACTTC. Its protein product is CASTLTSGGARETQYF.

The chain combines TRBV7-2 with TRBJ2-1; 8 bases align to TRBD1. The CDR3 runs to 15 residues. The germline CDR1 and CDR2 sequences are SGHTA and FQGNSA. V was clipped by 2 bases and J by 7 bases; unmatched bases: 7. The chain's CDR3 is CASSLTRGRANEQFF. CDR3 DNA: TGTGCCAGCAGCTTAACCAGGGGGCGCGCGAATGAGCAGTTCTTC.

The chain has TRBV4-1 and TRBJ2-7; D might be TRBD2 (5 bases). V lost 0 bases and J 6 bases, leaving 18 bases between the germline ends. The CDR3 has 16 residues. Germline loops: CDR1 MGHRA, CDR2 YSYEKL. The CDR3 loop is CASSQEVVAGRGEQYF. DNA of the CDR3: TGCGCCAGCAGCCAAGAGGTCGTAGCTGGGAGAGGCGAGCAGTACTTC.

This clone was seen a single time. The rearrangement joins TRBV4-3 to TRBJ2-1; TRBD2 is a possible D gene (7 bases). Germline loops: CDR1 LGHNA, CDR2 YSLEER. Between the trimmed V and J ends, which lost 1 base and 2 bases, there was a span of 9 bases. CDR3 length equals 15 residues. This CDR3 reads CASSQVGGAYNEQFF. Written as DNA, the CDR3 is TGCGCCAGCAGCCAAGTAGGGGGGGCCTACAATGAGCAGTTCTTC.

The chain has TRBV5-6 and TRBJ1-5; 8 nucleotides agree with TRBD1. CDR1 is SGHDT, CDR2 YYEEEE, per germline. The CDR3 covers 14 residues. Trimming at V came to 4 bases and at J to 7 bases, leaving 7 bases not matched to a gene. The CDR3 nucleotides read TGTGCCAGCAGCCGGACAGGGATGCAACAGCCCCAGCATTTT. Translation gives CASSRTGMQQPQHF.

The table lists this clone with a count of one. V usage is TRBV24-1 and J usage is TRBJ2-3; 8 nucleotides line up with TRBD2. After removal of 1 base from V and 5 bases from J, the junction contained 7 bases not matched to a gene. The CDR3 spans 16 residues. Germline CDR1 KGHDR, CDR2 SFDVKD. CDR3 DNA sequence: TGTGCCACCAGTGATTTACCGCGGGGGGTCGTAGATACGCAGTATTTT. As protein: CATSDLPRGVVDTQYF.

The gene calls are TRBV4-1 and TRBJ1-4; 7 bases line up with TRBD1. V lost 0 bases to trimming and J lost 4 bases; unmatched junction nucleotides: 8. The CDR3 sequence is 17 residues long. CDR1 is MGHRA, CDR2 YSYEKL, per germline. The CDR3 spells CASSQERPGQINEKLFF. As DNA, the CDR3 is TGCGCCAGCAGCCAAGAGAGACCGGGACAGATTAATGAAAAACTGTTTTTT.

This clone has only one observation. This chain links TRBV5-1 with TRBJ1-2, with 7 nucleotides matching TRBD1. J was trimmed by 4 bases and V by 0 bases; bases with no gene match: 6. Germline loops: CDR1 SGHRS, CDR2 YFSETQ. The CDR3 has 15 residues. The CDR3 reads CASSLAGQGGYGYTF. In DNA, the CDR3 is TGCGCCAGCAGCTTGGCCGGGCAGGGGGGCTATGGCTACACCTTC. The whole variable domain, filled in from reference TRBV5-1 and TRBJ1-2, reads KAGVTQTPRYLIKTRGQQVTLSCSPISGHRSVSWYQQTPGQGLQFLFEYFSETQRNKGNFPGRFSGRQFSNSRSEMNVSTLELGDSALYLCASSLAGQGGYGYTFGSGTRLTVV.

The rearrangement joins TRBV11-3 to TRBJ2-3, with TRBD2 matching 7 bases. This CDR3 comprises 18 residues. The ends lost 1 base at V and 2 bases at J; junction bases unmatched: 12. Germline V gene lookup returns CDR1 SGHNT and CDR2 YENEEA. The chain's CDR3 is CASSLGAPWGGDTDTQYF. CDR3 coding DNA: TGTGCCAGCAGCTTAGGTGCTCCGTGGGGGGGTGACACAGATACGCAGTATTTT.

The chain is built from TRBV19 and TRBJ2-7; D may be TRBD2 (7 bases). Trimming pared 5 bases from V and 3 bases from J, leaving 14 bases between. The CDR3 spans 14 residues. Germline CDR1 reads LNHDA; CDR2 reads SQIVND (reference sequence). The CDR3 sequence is CASSPGGGGYEQYF. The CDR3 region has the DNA TGTGCCAGTAGTCCAGGCGGGGGCGGCTACGAGCAGTACTTC.

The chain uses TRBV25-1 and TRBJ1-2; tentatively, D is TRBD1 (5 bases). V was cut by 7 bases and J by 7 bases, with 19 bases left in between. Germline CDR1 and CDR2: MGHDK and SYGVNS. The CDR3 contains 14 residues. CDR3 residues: CASTDGGWYSGYTF. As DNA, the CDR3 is TGTGCCAGCACCGACGGGGGGTGGTATAGTGGCTACACCTTC.

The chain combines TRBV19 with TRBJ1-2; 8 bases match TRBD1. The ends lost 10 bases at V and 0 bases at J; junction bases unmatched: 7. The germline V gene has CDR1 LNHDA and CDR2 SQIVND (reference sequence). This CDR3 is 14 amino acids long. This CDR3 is CATTRQGSNYGYTF. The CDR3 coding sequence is TGTGCCACCACTCGACAGGGGTCTAACTATGGCTACACCTTC.

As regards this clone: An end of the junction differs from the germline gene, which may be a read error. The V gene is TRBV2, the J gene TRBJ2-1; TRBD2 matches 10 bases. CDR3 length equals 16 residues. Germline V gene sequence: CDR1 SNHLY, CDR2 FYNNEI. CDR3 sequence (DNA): TGTGCCACCAGTTCTAGCGGGGGCCGTTCCTACAATGAGCAGTTCTTC. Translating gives CATSSSGGRSYNEQFF.

The CDR3 spells CAWLSRPSRGGTEAFF. The DNA of the CDR3 is TGTGCCTGGCTATCGCGTCCTTCGAGGGGAGGCACTGAAGCTTTCTTT. V is TRBV30 and J is TRBJ1-1; perhaps TRBD1 as D (5 bases). V shed 5 bases and J shed 4 bases, with 23 bases lying between them. The V gene's germline CDR1 is GTSNPN and CDR2 SVGIG (reference sequence). CDR3 length: 16 residues. The complete variable domain, with remaining parts taken from reference TRBV30 and TRBJ1-1, reads SQTIHQWPATLVQPVGSPLSLECTVEGTSNPNLYWYRQAAGRGLQLLFYSVGIGQISSEVPQNLSASRPQDRQFILSSKKLLLSDSGFYLCAWLSRPSRGGTEAFFGQGTRLTVV.

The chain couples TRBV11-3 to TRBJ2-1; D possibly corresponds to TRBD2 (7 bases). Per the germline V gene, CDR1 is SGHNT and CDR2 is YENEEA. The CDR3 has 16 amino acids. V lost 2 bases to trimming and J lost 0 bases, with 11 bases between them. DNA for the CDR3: TGTGCCAGCAGCTTACGCGGGGGCCGCTCCTACAATGAGCAGTTCTTC. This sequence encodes CASSLRGGRSYNEQFF.

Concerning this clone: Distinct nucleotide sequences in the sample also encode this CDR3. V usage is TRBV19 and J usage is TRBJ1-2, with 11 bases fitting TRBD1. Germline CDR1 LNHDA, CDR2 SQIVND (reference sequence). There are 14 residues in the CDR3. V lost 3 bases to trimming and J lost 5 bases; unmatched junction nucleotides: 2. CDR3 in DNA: TGTGCCAGTAGTATCGGGACAGGGGGGTATGGCTACACCTTC. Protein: CASSIGTGGYGYTF.

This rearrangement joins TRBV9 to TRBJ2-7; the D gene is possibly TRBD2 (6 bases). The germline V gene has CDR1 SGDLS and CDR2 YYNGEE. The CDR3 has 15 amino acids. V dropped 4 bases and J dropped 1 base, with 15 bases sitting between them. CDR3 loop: CASSMGTGTSYEQYF. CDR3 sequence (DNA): TGTGCCAGCAGCATGGGGACTGGAACTTCCTACGAGCAGTACTTC.